This T cell receptor (beta chain) was captured in a study of technical replicates of blood from a handful of donors. J was trimmed by 5 bases and V by 10 bases; bases with no gene match: 17. CDR3 length: 17 amino acids. CDR1 is WNHNN, CDR2 SYGVQD, per germline (reference sequence). Produced via immunoSEQ multiplex PCR; TCRdb's table is partial and in-frame only. The table has about 70,000 clones, just under 97% seen once. Sequencing used T cells isolated from PBMCs. The receptor was isolated from a human donor in good health. The chain employs TRBV10-1 and TRBJ2-5, with 12 bases lining up with TRBD1. CDR3: CAIWLGTGGAVGETQYF. Here the CDR3 DNA reads TGCGCCATTTGGCTCGGGACAGGGGGCGCGGTGGGGGAGACCCAGTACTTC.